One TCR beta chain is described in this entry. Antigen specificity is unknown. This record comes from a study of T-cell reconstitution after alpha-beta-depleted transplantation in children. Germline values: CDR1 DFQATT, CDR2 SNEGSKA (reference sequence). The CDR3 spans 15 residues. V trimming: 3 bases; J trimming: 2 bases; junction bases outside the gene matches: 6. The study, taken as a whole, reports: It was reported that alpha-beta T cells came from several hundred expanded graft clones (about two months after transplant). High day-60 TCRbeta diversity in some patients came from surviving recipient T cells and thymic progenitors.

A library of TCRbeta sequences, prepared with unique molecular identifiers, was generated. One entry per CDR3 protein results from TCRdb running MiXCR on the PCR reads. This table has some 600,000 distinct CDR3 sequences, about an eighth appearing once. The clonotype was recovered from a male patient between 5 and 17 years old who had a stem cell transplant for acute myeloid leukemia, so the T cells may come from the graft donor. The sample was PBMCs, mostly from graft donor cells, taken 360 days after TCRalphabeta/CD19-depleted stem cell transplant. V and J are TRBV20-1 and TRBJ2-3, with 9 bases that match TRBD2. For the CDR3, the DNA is TGCAGTGCTAGTAAGGCTAGCGGGATCACAGATACGCAGTATTTT. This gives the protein CSASKASGITDTQYF.